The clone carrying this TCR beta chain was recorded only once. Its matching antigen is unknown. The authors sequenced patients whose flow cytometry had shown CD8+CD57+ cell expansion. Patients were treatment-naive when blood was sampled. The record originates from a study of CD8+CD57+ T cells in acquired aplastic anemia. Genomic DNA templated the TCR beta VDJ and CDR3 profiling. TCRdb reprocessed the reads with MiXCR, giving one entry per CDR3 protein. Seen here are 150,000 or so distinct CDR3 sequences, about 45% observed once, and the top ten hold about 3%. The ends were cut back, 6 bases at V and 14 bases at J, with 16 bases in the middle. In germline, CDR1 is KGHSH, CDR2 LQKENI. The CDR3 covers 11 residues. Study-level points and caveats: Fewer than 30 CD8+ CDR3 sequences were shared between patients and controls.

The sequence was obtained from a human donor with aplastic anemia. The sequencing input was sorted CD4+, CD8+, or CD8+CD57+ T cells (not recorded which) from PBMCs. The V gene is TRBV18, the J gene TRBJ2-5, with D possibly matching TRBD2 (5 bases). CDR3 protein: CASSEDFNFYF. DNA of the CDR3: TGTGCCAGCTCCGAGGACTTCAACTTCTACTTC. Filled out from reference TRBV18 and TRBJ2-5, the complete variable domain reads NAGVMQNPRHLVRRRGQEARLRCSPMKGHSHVYWYRQLPEEGLKFMVYLQKENIIDESGMPKERFSAEFPKEGPSILRIQQVVRGDSAAYFCASSEDFNFYFGPGTRLLVL.